This TCR beta chain is from a study of post-analysis software for immune sequencing data. Study results and limitations: A few TRBV segments were significantly more frequent in patients than in controls. TRBV5-6, TRBV5-1 and TRBV20-1 were among these segments.

In its sample, this clonotype was seen a few times. The antigen is undetermined. The library was made from cDNA and included unique molecular identifiers. In TCRdb, the PCR reads were re-called with MiXCR into one record per CDR3 protein. The sample contains about 540,000 distinct CDR3 sequences, roughly 34% of which appear only once. Germline V gives CDR1 MNHEY, CDR2 SVGEGT. The CDR3 has 15 residues. The V end lost 1 base, the J end lost 7 bases, and 14 bases lay between the germline ends. The clonotype was recovered from a girl aged 2-17 years with multiple sclerosis. This chain uses TRBV6-2 or TRBV6-3 with TRBJ2-1, with a tentative D call TRBD2 (7 bases). Material for sequencing was blood. CDR3: CASSYLRGLGNEQFF. The CDR3 DNA follows: TGTGCCAGCAGTTACTTGCGGGGGCTTGGAAATGAGCAGTTCTTC.